This T cell receptor (beta chain) appears in the sequencing data of a study of radiation and T cells in renal cell carcinoma. This CDR3 is built from 14 residues. The germline V and J ends were trimmed by 7 bases and 6 bases, with 15 bases remaining between them. Germline-derived CDR1 and CDR2 are SNHLY and FYNNEI. Points on this clone: The target antigen is unknown.

TCRdb's copy holds only in-frame clones and misses some; the assay was immunoSEQ multiplex PCR. Of around 94,000 clones listed, roughly 80% were seen once; the top ten hold more than 9%. Study-level findings and limits: Top tumor clonotypes rose in blood 2 weeks post-radiation, then contracted.

Sample time point: blood 4 weeks post-SBRT, at nephrectomy. Stated treatment: 15 Gy SBRT to primary tumor, nephrectomy 4 weeks later. Nephrectomy followed 15 Gy stereotactic body radiation by 4 weeks. This receptor was identified in a man in his fifties with renal cell carcinoma. This chain connects TRBV2 to TRBJ2-2; D is perhaps TRBD1 (6 bases). The specimen comprised blood, sampled from a patient whose treatment included radiotherapy and nephrectomy. The CDR3 nucleotides are TGTGCCAGCAATCAACAGGGCTCGCCCGGGGAGCTGTTTTTT. Residues: CASNQQGSPGELFF.